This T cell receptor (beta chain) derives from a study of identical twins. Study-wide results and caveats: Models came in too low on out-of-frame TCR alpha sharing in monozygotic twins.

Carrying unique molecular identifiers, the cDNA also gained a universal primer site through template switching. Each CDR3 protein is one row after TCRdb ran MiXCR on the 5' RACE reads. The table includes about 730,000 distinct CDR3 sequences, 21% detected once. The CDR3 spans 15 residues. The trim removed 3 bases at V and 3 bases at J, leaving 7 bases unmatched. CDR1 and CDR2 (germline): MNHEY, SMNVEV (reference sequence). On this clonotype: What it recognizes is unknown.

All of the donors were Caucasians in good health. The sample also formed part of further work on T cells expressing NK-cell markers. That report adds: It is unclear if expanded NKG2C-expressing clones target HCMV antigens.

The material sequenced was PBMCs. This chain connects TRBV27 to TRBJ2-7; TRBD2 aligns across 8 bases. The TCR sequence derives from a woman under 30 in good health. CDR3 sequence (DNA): TGTGCCAGCAGTTTTGGACTAGCAGGTTACTACGAGCAGTACTTC. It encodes CASSFGLAGYYEQYF.